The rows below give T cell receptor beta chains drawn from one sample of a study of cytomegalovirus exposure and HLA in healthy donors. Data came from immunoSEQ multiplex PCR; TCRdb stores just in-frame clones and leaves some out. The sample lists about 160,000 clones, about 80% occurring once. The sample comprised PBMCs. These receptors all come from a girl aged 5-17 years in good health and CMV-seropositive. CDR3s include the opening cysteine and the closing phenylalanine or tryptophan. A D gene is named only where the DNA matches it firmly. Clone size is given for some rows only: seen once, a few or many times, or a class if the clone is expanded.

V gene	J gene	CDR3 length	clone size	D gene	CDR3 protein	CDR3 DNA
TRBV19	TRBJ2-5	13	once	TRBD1	CASRDRGQETQYF	TGTGCCAGTAGGGACAGGGGGCAAGAGACCCAGTACTTC
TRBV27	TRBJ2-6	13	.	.	CASSYQGANVLTF	TGTGCCAGCAGTTATCAGGGGGCCAACGTCCTGACTTTC
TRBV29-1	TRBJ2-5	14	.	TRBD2	CSHSPAGVRETQYF	TGCAGTCATTCACCGGCGGGGGTGAGGGAGACCCAGTACTTC
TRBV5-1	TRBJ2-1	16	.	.	CASSRSGLGGDNEQFF	TGCGCCAGCAGCCGCAGTGGACTGGGCGGCGACAATGAGCAGTTCTTC
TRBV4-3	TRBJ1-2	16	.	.	CASSQDFQDSFYGYTF	TGCGCCAGCAGCCAAGATTTCCAGGACAGTTTCTATGGCTACACCTTC
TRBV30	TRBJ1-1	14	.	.	CAWSVILGDTEAFF	TGTGCCTGGAGTGTAATCTTAGGGGACACTGAAGCTTTCTTT
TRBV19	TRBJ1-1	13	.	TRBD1	CASIMGDRTEAFF	TGTGCCAGTATCATGGGGGACAGAACTGAAGCTTTCTTT
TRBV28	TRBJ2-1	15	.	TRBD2	CASSVTSGGANEQFF	TGTGCCAGCAGTGTGACTAGCGGGGGGGCCAATGAGCAGTTCTTC
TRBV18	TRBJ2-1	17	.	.	CASSLRDRRSSYNEQFF	TGTGCCAGCTCACTCCGGGATCGACGGAGCTCCTACAATGAGCAGTTCTTC
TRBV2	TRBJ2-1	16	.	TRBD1	CASSKRQGSSYNEQFF	TGTGCCAGCAGTAAAAGACAGGGCAGCTCCTACAATGAGCAGTTCTTC
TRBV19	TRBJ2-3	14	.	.	CASSTWRSTDTQYF	TGTGCCAGTAGTACCTGGAGGAGCACAGATACGCAGTATTTT
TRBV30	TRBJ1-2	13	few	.	CAWSATGRYGYTF	TGTGCCTGGAGTGCAACAGGACGCTATGGCTACACCTTC
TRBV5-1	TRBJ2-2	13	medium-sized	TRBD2	CATAGGVTGELFF	TGCGCCACCGCGGGAGGGGTCACCGGGGAGCTGTTTTTT
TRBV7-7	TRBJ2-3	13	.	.	CASSRTTTDTQYF	TGTGCTAGCAGCCGGACTACCACAGATACGCAGTATTTT
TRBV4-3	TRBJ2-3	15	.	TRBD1	CASSQGQGTTDTQYF	TGCGCCAGCAGCCAGGGACAGGGGACGACAGATACGCAGTATTTT
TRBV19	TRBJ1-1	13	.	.	CASSTQGYTEAFF	TGTGCCAGTAGTACACAGGGATACACTGAAGCTTTCTTT
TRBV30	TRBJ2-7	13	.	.	CAWKPSYSYEQYF	TGTGCCTGGAAACCATCCTATTCCTACGAGCAGTACTTC
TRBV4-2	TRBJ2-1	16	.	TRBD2	CASSPEGPSGYNEQFF	TGTGCCAGCAGCCCCGAGGGGCCTAGCGGCTACAATGAGCAGTTCTTC
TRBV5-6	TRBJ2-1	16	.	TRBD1	CASSILFGQGYNEQFF	TGTGCCAGCAGCATACTTTTCGGACAGGGGTACAATGAGCAGTTCTTC
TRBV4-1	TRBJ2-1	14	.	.	CASSQETNYNEQFF	TGCGCCAGCAGCCAAGAGACTAATTACAATGAGCAGTTCTTC
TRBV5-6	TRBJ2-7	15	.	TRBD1	CASSLSHRGWDEQYF	TGTGCCAGCAGCTTGTCCCACAGGGGCTGGGACGAGCAGTACTTC
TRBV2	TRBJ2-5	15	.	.	CASSPALAVQETQYF	TGTGCCAGCAGTCCTGCCTTGGCAGTCCAAGAGACCCAGTACTTC
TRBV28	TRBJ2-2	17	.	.	CASSSPTRETGTGELFF	TGTGCCAGCAGTTCTCCGACCCGGGAAACGGGGACCGGGGAGCTGTTTTTT